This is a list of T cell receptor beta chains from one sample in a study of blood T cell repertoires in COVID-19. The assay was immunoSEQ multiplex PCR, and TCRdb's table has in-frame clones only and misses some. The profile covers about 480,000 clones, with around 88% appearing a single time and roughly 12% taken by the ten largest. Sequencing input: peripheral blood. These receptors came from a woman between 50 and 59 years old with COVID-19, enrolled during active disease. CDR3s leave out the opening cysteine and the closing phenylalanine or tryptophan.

CDR3aa: ASSVERQPSLGNTIY; j_gene: TRBJ1-3; v_gene: TRBV9
CDR3aa: AWSATTGQQY; j_gene: TRBJ2-3; v_gene: TRBV30
CDR3aa: ASSADTFYEQY; j_gene: TRBJ2-7; v_gene: TRBV2
CDR3aa: ASSSTSGGEQF; j_gene: TRBJ2-1; v_gene: TRBV12-3/TRBV12-4
CDR3aa: ASSERGGGYTEAF; j_gene: TRBJ1-1; v_gene: TRBV6-1
CDR3aa: SVPKIDGANTGELF; j_gene: TRBJ2-2; v_gene: TRBV29-1
CDR3aa: ASSHGTVSSPLH; j_gene: TRBJ1-6; v_gene: TRBV3-1/TRBV3-2
CDR3aa: ASSLQGFYGYT; j_gene: TRBJ1-2; v_gene: TRBV6-5
CDR3aa: ASSSPSRGGAGYT; j_gene: TRBJ1-2; v_gene: TRBV6-2/TRBV6-3
CDR3aa: ASRLQGRAEAF; j_gene: TRBJ1-1; v_gene: TRBV27
CDR3aa: ASSLAPKENYGYT; j_gene: TRBJ1-2; v_gene: TRBV28
CDR3aa: ASSNRDTSNYGYT; j_gene: TRBJ1-2; v_gene: TRBV19
CDR3aa: ASSEEAGTYNEQF; j_gene: TRBJ2-1; v_gene: TRBV6-1
CDR3aa: ASSRTGAGEKLF; j_gene: TRBJ1-4; v_gene: TRBV10-1
CDR3aa: ASRILQGPYEQY; j_gene: TRBJ2-7; v_gene: TRBV6-5
CDR3aa: ASSLSGEPYEQY; j_gene: TRBJ2-7; v_gene: TRBV5-1
CDR3aa: ASRGTGFTNQPQH; j_gene: TRBJ1-5; v_gene: TRBV28
CDR3aa: ATSDDDTGGIQETQY; j_gene: TRBJ2-5; v_gene: TRBV24-1
CDR3aa: ASSYKGQGATEAF; j_gene: TRBJ1-1; v_gene: TRBV3-1/TRBV3-2
CDR3aa: ASGQGTSGGARNTGELF; j_gene: TRBJ2-2; v_gene: TRBV12-5
CDR3aa: ASSLEAGAGAF; j_gene: TRBJ1-1; v_gene: TRBV7-9
CDR3aa: ASSPRQATTSGNTIY; j_gene: TRBJ1-3; v_gene: TRBV9
CDR3aa: ASSLALGGNYGYT; j_gene: TRBJ1-2; v_gene: TRBV5-1
CDR3aa: ASSLSFFRDYTEAF; j_gene: TRBJ1-1; v_gene: TRBV5-4
CDR3aa: ASSTLDRGVDSPLH; j_gene: TRBJ1-6; v_gene: TRBV19
CDR3aa: ASSYYSGGNQPQH; j_gene: TRBJ1-5; v_gene: TRBV6-2/TRBV6-3
CDR3aa: ASSRKIGPDTEAF; j_gene: TRBJ1-1; v_gene: TRBV3-1/TRBV3-2
CDR3aa: ATSRAFATDRGGTEAF; j_gene: TRBJ1-1; v_gene: TRBV15
CDR3aa: AWGRGGGAYEQY; j_gene: TRBJ2-7; v_gene: TRBV30
CDR3aa: ASRPGTGGLDEQY; j_gene: TRBJ2-7; v_gene: TRBV7-9
CDR3aa: ATSRDRGRYGYT; j_gene: TRBJ1-2; v_gene: TRBV15
CDR3aa: ACLNGAGHEQY; j_gene: TRBJ2-7; v_gene: TRBV11-1
CDR3aa: AISESTGLRYEQY; j_gene: TRBJ2-7; v_gene: TRBV10-3
CDR3aa: ASSRPRGTGELF; j_gene: TRBJ2-2; v_gene: TRBV4-1
CDR3aa: ASSKAAPPDYGYT; j_gene: TRBJ1-2; v_gene: TRBV6-5
CDR3aa: ASSLGSGGVTDTQY; j_gene: TRBJ2-3; v_gene: TRBV5-1
CDR3aa: ASSLAGGNNEQF; j_gene: TRBJ2-1; v_gene: TRBV6-5
CDR3aa: ASTPSGANSGANVLT; j_gene: TRBJ2-6; v_gene: TRBV19
CDR3aa: ASSSGTGYTEAF; j_gene: TRBJ1-1; v_gene: TRBV27
CDR3aa: ASSYPQQGVYEQY; j_gene: TRBJ2-7; v_gene: TRBV6-5
CDR3aa: ASSLGGPQEGREKLF; j_gene: TRBJ1-4; v_gene: TRBV5-1